The T cell receptor (beta chain) described here comes from a study of blood T cells in healthy people across ages. Study-level results: Compared with aged donors, long-lived donors showed fewer expanded clones, suggesting selection. Nothing was known about donor CMV status, and this possibly confounded expanded clonotype changes. Roughly linear age-related decline in beta diversity appeared, significant by age around 38.

As to this clonotype: The antigen remains undetermined.

Combining a sample-barcoded 5' primer with a J-beta primer mix, a second PCR ran for about 7 to 12 cycles. All cDNA molecules were each tagged by a template-switch adaptor with 12 random nucleotides. Via MiXCR, TCRdb re-called the 5' RACE reads, giving one row per CDR3 protein. The table lists more than 800,000 distinct CDR3 sequences, around 43% of them singletons. CDR1 SGHTA and CDR2 FQGNSA come from the germline V gene. The CDR3 sequence is 14 residues long. Between the trimmed V and J ends, which lost 5 bases and 0 bases, there was a span of 8 bases. Material: blood. The rearrangement links TRBV7-2 to TRBJ2-1; D call uncertain. The source is a woman aged 55-70 years in good health. CDR3 region: CASSPQPSYNEQFF. CDR3 coding DNA: TGTGCCAGCAGCCCCCAGCCCTCCTACAATGAGCAGTTCTTC.